The text below deals with one T cell receptor beta chain. Its cognate antigen is unknown. This record comes from a study of OX40 agonist ivuxolimab in advanced cancers. Study background: A diagnosis of hepatocellular carcinoma, melanoma, renal cell or head and neck cancer was present in dose-escalation patients. Notes on the study in general: Mean expanded clone counts were higher in CD8+ than CD4+ T cells.

Data came from immunoSEQ multiplex PCR; TCRdb stores just in-frame clones and leaves some out. This sample has 100,000 or so clones, with 70% to 90% found just once. V dropped 1 base and J dropped 4 bases, with 11 bases sitting between them. Germline V gene lookup returns CDR1 MDHEN and CDR2 SYDVKM. The CDR3 has 15 amino acids. The starting material was CD4+ or CD8+ T cells sorted from blood, obtained in a trial of the OX40 agonist ivuxolimab. The origin of this receptor is an adult with an advanced solid tumor such as melanoma, head and neck, liver or kidney cancer. The V gene is TRBV28, the J gene TRBJ2-1, with D possibly being TRBD2 (6 bases). DNA for the CDR3: TGTGCCAGCAGTTTATTGGGCGGGGAGTACAATGAGCAGTTCTTC. Translation gives CASSLLGGEYNEQFF.